A selection of T cell receptor beta chains follows, all from one sample in a study of shared clonotypes between healthy human individuals. Sequencing used immunoSEQ multiplex PCR; TCRdb keeps in-frame clones, though not all of them. The top ten clones hold about 10% of a sample with 330,000 or so clones, 70% to 75% of them seen once. The sequencing input was memory CD4+ T cells sorted from blood. The receptors were sampled from a man aged 30 to 45 in good health. CDR3s include the opening cysteine and the closing phenylalanine or tryptophan. The order of the fields is clone size, D gene, V gene, J gene, CDR3 DNA, CDR3 protein. The D gene is left open where the match is weak. For some rows the clone size is stated as once, few or many, or as a class when expanded; others skip it.

clone size: -
D gene: -
V gene: TRBV9
J gene: TRBJ1-1
CDR3 DNA: TGTGCCAGCAGCGTAGGAGCAGGAGTGAACACTGAAGCTTTCTTT
CDR3 protein: CASSVGAGVNTEAFF

clone size: -
D gene: TRBD2
V gene: TRBV10-2
J gene: TRBJ2-7
CDR3 DNA: TGCGCCAGCAGTCACACGGAACTAGCGGAGCAGTACTTC
CDR3 protein: CASSHTELAEQYF

clone size: -
D gene: -
V gene: TRBV15
J gene: TRBJ2-1
CDR3 DNA: TGTGCCACCAGCAGCCGCTACGGCCAAAGTTTCAATGAGCAGTTCTTC
CDR3 protein: CATSSRYGQSFNEQFF

clone size: few
D gene: -
V gene: TRBV18
J gene: TRBJ2-7
CDR3 DNA: TGTGCCAGCTCACCCTGGGGCTCGCCCTACGAGCAGTACTTC
CDR3 protein: CASSPWGSPYEQYF

clone size: few
D gene: -
V gene: TRBV29-1
J gene: TRBJ2-6
CDR3 DNA: TGCAGCGTTTCCAGGGACTCTGGGGCCAACGTCCTGACTTTC
CDR3 protein: CSVSRDSGANVLTF

clone size: -
D gene: -
V gene: TRBV4-3
J gene: TRBJ2-3
CDR3 DNA: TGCGCCAGCAGCCAAGTACGACGGGATGGTACGCAGTATTTT
CDR3 protein: CASSQVRRDGTQYF

clone size: -
D gene: -
V gene: TRBV25-1
J gene: TRBJ2-5
CDR3 DNA: TGTGCCAGCAGTGAATATTTATCCGGGGGCCAGTACTTC
CDR3 protein: CASSEYLSGGQYF

clone size: -
D gene: TRBD1
V gene: TRBV7-2
J gene: TRBJ1-1
CDR3 DNA: TGTGCCAGCAGCTCGGTACCGACAGGGGTTGCTGAAGCTTTCTTT
CDR3 protein: CASSSVPTGVAEAFF

clone size: -
D gene: -
V gene: TRBV28
J gene: TRBJ2-5
CDR3 DNA: TGTGCCAGCAGGGAGCAGGGGGGGCAGACCCAGTACTTC
CDR3 protein: CASREQGGQTQYF

clone size: -
D gene: TRBD2
V gene: TRBV30
J gene: TRBJ2-7
CDR3 DNA: TGTGCCTGGAGTAGTCTAGCGGGAGTCGAGCAGTACTTC
CDR3 protein: CAWSSLAGVEQYF

clone size: -
D gene: TRBD1
V gene: TRBV19
J gene: TRBJ1-5
CDR3 DNA: TGTGCCAGTAGCCTGGGACAGGGGGCGAATAACAATCAGCCCCAGCATTTT
CDR3 protein: CASSLGQGANNNQPQHF

clone size: once
D gene: -
V gene: TRBV5-1
J gene: TRBJ2-7
CDR3 DNA: TGCGCCAGCAGCTTGGAAACCAGAGGGCTAAGCGAGCAGTACTTC
CDR3 protein: CASSLETRGLSEQYF

clone size: many
D gene: -
V gene: TRBV7-2
J gene: TRBJ2-1
CDR3 DNA: TGTGCCAGCAGCTTACAGGTTTACAATGAGCAGTTCTTC
CDR3 protein: CASSLQVYNEQFF

clone size: -
D gene: -
V gene: TRBV4-1
J gene: TRBJ2-1
CDR3 DNA: TGCGCCAGCAGCCAACAACTAGGGACCTCCTACAATGAGCAGTTCTTC
CDR3 protein: CASSQQLGTSYNEQFF

clone size: -
D gene: -
V gene: TRBV9
J gene: TRBJ2-2
CDR3 DNA: TGTGCCAGCAGCGTAGTAGAGGGCGGGAACACCGGGGAGCTGTTTTTT
CDR3 protein: CASSVVEGGNTGELFF

clone size: few
D gene: -
V gene: TRBV14
J gene: TRBJ2-1
CDR3 DNA: TGTGCCAGCAGCCAAGAGGGCGGGATTCGAGTTAATGAGCAGTTCTTC
CDR3 protein: CASSQEGGIRVNEQFF

clone size: few
D gene: TRBD2
V gene: TRBV7-2
J gene: TRBJ2-3
CDR3 DNA: TGTGCCAGCGGTGGGGAGGGTAGGGTAGATACGCAGTATTTT
CDR3 protein: CASGGEGRVDTQYF

clone size: -
D gene: -
V gene: TRBV5-5
J gene: TRBJ2-5
CDR3 DNA: TGTGCCAGCAGCCTGTACCGGGGGTCCTCAGAGACCCAGTACTTC
CDR3 protein: CASSLYRGSSETQYF

clone size: -
D gene: -
V gene: TRBV9
J gene: TRBJ1-2
CDR3 DNA: TGTGCCAGCAGCCTCGGACAGCGCTATGGCTACACCTTC
CDR3 protein: CASSLGQRYGYTF

clone size: -
D gene: -
V gene: TRBV2
J gene: TRBJ1-4
CDR3 DNA: TGTGCCAGCAATACCTGGATTAATGAAAAACTGTTTTTT
CDR3 protein: CASNTWINEKLFF

clone size: -
D gene: TRBD2
V gene: TRBV7-2
J gene: TRBJ2-7
CDR3 DNA: TGTGCCAGCAGCTTAGGCATCAGCGGGAGCTGGGGCGCAAACTACGAGCAGTACTTC
CDR3 protein: CASSLGISGSWGANYEQYF

clone size: -
D gene: TRBD1
V gene: TRBV6-5
J gene: TRBJ2-3
CDR3 DNA: TGTGCCAGCAGTTACCTTACAGGGGGAGATACGCAGTATTTT
CDR3 protein: CASSYLTGGDTQYF

clone size: -
D gene: -
V gene: TRBV15
J gene: TRBJ1-5
CDR3 DNA: TGTGCCACCAGCAGAGACACAGTAAGCAATCAGCCCCAGCATTTT
CDR3 protein: CATSRDTVSNQPQHF

clone size: -
D gene: -
V gene: TRBV30
J gene: TRBJ1-5
CDR3 DNA: TGTGCCTGGAGTTGGGGGGATCAGCCCCAGCATTTT
CDR3 protein: CAWSWGDQPQHF

clone size: -
D gene: -
V gene: TRBV10-3
J gene: TRBJ1-1
CDR3 DNA: TGTGCCATCACCCCAGACATGAACACTGAAGCTTTCTTT
CDR3 protein: CAITPDMNTEAFF

clone size: -
D gene: TRBD2
V gene: TRBV7-2
J gene: TRBJ2-7
CDR3 DNA: TGTGCCAGCAGCATTCTACCTAGCGGGTCCTACGAGCAGTACTTC
CDR3 protein: CASSILPSGSYEQYF